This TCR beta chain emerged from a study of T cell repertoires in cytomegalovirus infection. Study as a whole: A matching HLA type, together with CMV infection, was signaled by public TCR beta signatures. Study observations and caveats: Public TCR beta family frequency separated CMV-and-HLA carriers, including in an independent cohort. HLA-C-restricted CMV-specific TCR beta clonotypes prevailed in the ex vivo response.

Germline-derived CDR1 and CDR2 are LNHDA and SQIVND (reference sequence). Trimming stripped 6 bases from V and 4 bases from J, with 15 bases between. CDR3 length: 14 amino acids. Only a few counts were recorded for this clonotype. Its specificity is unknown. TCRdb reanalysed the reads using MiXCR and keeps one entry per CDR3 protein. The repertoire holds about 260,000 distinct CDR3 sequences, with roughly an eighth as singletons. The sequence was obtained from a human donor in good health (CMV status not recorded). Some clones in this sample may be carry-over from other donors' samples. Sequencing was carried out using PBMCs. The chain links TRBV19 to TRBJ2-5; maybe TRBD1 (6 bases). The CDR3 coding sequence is TGTGCCAGTAGATCCAGGGGCCGGGGAGAGACCCAGTACTTC. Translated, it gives CASRSRGRGETQYF.